This T cell receptor beta chain was observed in a study of T cell clonotyping in hematopoietic cell transplantation. Notes on this clone: The same CDR3 arises from other DNA sequences in this sample as well.

Trimming left V 5 bases short and J 0 bases short, with 9 bases between. Germline CDR1 SGDLS, CDR2 YYNGEE. The CDR3 spans 14 residues. Time point specified: recipient sample about 28 days before transplant, after cytoreduction. Sequenced by immunoSEQ multiplex PCR; TCRdb stores in-frame clones only, minus some. The sample lists around 24,000 clones; around 80% were seen once. This receptor was taken from a woman in her sixties with acute myeloid leukemia. Some clones in this sample may be carry-over from other donors' samples. The material sequenced was peripheral blood mononuclear cells, taken before stem cell transplant. The chain is built from TRBV9 and TRBJ1-3; D not certain. This CDR3 is CASSPAGSGNTIYF. The CDR3 DNA sequence: TGTGCCAGCAGTCCGGCCGGCTCTGGAAACACCATATATTTT.